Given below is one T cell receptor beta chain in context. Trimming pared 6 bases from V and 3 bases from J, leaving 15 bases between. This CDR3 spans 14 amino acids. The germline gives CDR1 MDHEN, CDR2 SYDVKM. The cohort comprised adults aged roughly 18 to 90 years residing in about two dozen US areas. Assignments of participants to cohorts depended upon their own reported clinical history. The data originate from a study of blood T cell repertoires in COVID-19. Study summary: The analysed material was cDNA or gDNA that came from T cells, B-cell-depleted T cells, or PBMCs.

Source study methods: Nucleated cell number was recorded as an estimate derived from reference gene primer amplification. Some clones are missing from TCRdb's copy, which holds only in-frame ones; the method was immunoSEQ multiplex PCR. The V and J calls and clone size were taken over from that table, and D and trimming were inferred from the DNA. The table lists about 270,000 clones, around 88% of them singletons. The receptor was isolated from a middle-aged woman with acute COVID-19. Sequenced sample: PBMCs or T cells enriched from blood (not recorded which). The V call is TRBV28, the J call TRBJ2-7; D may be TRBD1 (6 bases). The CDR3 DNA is TGTGCCAGCAGGTTCGGACAGAGCTTCTACGAGCAGTACTTC. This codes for CASRFGQSFYEQYF.